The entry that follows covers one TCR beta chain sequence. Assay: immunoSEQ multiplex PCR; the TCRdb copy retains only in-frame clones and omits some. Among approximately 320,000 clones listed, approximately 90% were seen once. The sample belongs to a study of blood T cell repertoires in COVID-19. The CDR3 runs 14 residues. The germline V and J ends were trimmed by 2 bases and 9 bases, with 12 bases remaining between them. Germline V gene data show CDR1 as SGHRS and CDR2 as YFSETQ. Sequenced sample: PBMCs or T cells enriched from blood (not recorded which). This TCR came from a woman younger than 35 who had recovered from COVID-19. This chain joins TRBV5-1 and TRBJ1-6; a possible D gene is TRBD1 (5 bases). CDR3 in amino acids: CASSLPDGASPLHF. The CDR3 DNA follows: TGCGCCAGCAGCTTACCCGATGGGGCTTCACCCCTCCACTTT. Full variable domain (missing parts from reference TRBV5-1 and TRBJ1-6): KAGVTQTPRYLIKTRGQQVTLSCSPISGHRSVSWYQQTPGQGLQFLFEYFSETQRNKGNFPGRFSGRQFSNSRSEMNVSTLELGDSALYLCASSLPDGASPLHFGNGTRLTVT.